The present T cell receptor (beta chain) was sequenced within a study of early T cells in non-severe SARS-CoV-2 infection. Overall study findings and caveats: Database matching using VDJdb favored anti-spike CD8 responses, with private and CD4 specificities left missing.

Individual cDNA molecules received unique molecular identifiers during library preparation. TCRdb used MiXCR to reprocess the 5' RACE reads, holding one entry per CDR3 protein. The sample has about 85,000 distinct CDR3 sequences; approximately 14% are singletons. This clonotype was counted only a few times. What it binds is unknown. The ends lost 7 bases at V and 8 bases at J; junction bases unmatched: 12. Germline V gives CDR1 MDHEN, CDR2 SYDVKM. The CDR3 runs to 14 residues. The sequenced material came from whole blood. The sequence was obtained from an adult who was a healthcare worker with PCR-confirmed SARS-CoV-2 infection or an uninfected control (not recorded which). J is TRBJ1-2 and V is TRBV28; 8 positions match TRBD1. This CDR3 is CASTPGQGEGGYTF. CDR3 bases: TGTGCCAGCACTCCCGGACAGGGCGAGGGAGGCTACACCTTC.